Sequencing of this TCR beta chain was carried out in a study of T cell changes during pregnancy in multiple sclerosis (dated by TCRdb to about 2019). Describing the broader study: Changes in the T cell repertoire over the course of pregnancy were examined in this study in women with multiple sclerosis.

Comments on this clone: The specificity of this receptor is unknown. No clone much larger than this one lies a single base away; base qualities are absent.

Counted from cysteine to phenylalanine, this CDR3 has 16 amino acids. Of all the DNA, just the CDR3 is kept, 48 bases in frame from base 1. The germline V gene encodes CDR1 SGDLS and CDR2 YYNGEE. Trimming accounts for 0 bases at V and 9 bases at J, while the number of junction bases matched to no gene is 12. Receptors were amplified or captured by the immunoSEQ multiplex PCR assay. TCRdb retrieved this table from immuneACCESS and kept in-frame rearrangements only. Not all clones are present; in checked studies, unresolved V genes account for under half, and no reason is known for the remainder. This sample comprises 60,000 to 70,000 clones, roughly 90% of them detected only once. Approximately 3% of the sample comes from the top ten.

The sample in question was peripheral blood, obtained in the second trimester of pregnancy. The receptor comes from a female donor in good health, enrolled as a control in a pregnancy study. The chain joins TRBV9 to TRBJ2-1; 7 central bases correspond to TRBD2. CDR3 protein: CASSVGVGRKTGEQFF. The DNA reads as follows: TGTGCCAGCAGCGTAGGGGTCGGGAGGAAAACTGGTGAGCAGTTCTTC.